These T cell receptor beta chains were read from a single sample in a study of shared clonotypes between healthy human individuals. Sequenced by immunoSEQ multiplex PCR; TCRdb stores in-frame clones only, minus some. The sample carries 400,000 to 600,000 clones, about 79% recorded once. Sequencing was performed on PBMCs. The origin of the receptors is a woman aged 40 to 55 in good health. Some clones in this sample may be carry-over from other donors' samples. CDR3s include the opening cysteine and the closing phenylalanine or tryptophan. A D gene is named only where the DNA matches it firmly. Expanded clones get a size class; other rows say once, few or many, or leave the size out.

V: TRBV4-2
J: TRBJ1-5
size: few
D: -
CDR3: CASSHTGPPLKPQHF
DNA: TGTGCCAGCAGCCATACCGGGCCCCCTTTGAAGCCCCAGCATTTT

V: TRBV15
J: TRBJ2-7
size: -
D: TRBD2
CDR3: CATSRDRDPSISGRKISYEQYF
DNA: TGTGCCACCAGCAGAGATCGGGACCCTTCGATCAGCGGGAGGAAAATTTCCTACGAGCAGTACTTC

V: TRBV29-1
J: TRBJ2-1
size: few
D: TRBD1
CDR3: CSAAGTGPHEQFF
DNA: TGCAGCGCAGCCGGGACAGGGCCCCATGAGCAGTTCTTC

V: TRBV28
J: TRBJ2-7
size: -
D: TRBD2
CDR3: CASSVGTSGRAWMGEQYF
DNA: TGTGCCAGCAGTGTCGGGACTAGCGGGAGGGCCTGGATGGGGGAGCAGTACTTC

V: TRBV2
J: TRBJ2-2
size: -
D: TRBD2
CDR3: CASSDGGRAIGELFF
DNA: TGTGCCAGCAGTGACGGCGGGAGGGCAATCGGGGAGCTGTTTTTT

V: TRBV11-2
J: TRBJ1-5
size: many
D: -
CDR3: CASSPIGGRNQPQHF
DNA: TGTGCCAGCAGCCCCATAGGGGGACGCAATCAGCCCCAGCATTTT

V: TRBV5-8
J: TRBJ1-1
size: -
D: -
CDR3: CASSWGRNTEAFF
DNA: TGTGCCAGCAGCTGGGGCAGGAACACTGAAGCTTTCTTT

V: TRBV2
J: TRBJ2-7
size: once
D: TRBD1
CDR3: CASSVAGGRVNEQYF
DNA: TGTGCCAGCAGTGTGGCAGGGGGCAGGGTGAACGAGCAGTACTTC

V: TRBV15
J: TRBJ2-3
size: -
D: -
CDR3: CATSRDLWGTDTQYF
DNA: TGTGCCACCAGCAGAGATCTATGGGGCACAGATACGCAGTATTTT

V: TRBV6-5
J: TRBJ1-4
size: once
D: -
CDR3: CASSYSILRQVEKLFF
DNA: TGTGCCAGCAGTTACTCGATACTACGTCAGGTCGAAAAACTGTTTTTT

V: TRBV5-4
J: TRBJ1-4
size: once
D: TRBD1
CDR3: CASSPHPTGRSEKLFF
DNA: TGTGCCAGCAGCCCCCACCCGACAGGGCGGAGTGAAAAACTGTTTTTT

V: TRBV5-1
J: TRBJ2-1
size: -
D: TRBD2
CDR3: CASSWGSSGDNEQFF
DNA: TGCGCCAGCAGCTGGGGGTCTAGCGGGGACAATGAGCAGTTCTTC

V: TRBV28
J: TRBJ2-7
size: -
D: -
CDR3: CASSLLHKTYEQYF
DNA: TGTGCCAGCAGCCTTTTACATAAAACCTACGAGCAGTACTTC

V: TRBV7-9
J: TRBJ2-7
size: few
D: TRBD2
CDR3: CASSLGGSVYEQYF
DNA: TGTGCCAGCAGCTTGGGGGGGAGCGTTTACGAGCAGTACTTC

V: TRBV6-1
J: TRBJ2-2
size: few
D: -
CDR3: CASSVGGTGELFF
DNA: TGTGCCAGCAGTGTCGGTGGTACCGGGGAGCTGTTTTTT

V: TRBV11-3
J: TRBJ2-7
size: many
D: TRBD1
CDR3: CASSLSGTGAEQYF
DNA: TGTGCCAGCAGCTTATCCGGGACAGGGGCCGAGCAGTACTTC

V: TRBV6-5
J: TRBJ2-2
size: -
D: -
CDR3: CASSLRDRELFF
DNA: TGTGCCAGCAGTCTCCGGGACAGGGAGCTGTTTTTT

V: TRBV9
J: TRBJ2-7
size: -
D: -
CDR3: CASSEAPGVSYEQYF
DNA: TGTGCCAGCAGCGAGGCCCCAGGAGTGTCCTACGAGCAGTACTTC

V: TRBV7-3
J: TRBJ2-1
size: -
D: TRBD2
CDR3: CASSLASSGSDEQFF
DNA: TGTGCCAGCAGCCTAGCATCTAGCGGGAGCGATGAGCAGTTCTTC

V: TRBV29-1
J: TRBJ2-5
size: -
D: -
CDR3: CSVEPPGAQYF
DNA: TGCAGCGTTGAACCCCCGGGAGCCCAGTACTTC

V: TRBV7-3
J: TRBJ2-1
size: -
D: -
CDR3: CASSLSRSGTGEQFF
DNA: TGTGCCAGCAGCTTAAGTCGTAGCGGGACAGGTGAGCAGTTCTTC

V: TRBV29-1
J: TRBJ2-3
size: -
D: -
CDR3: CSHDELSTDTQYF
DNA: TGCAGTCATGACGAACTGAGCACAGATACGCAGTATTTT

V: TRBV29-1
J: TRBJ2-3
size: -
D: TRBD2
CDR3: CSVAREADTQYF
DNA: TGCAGCGTAGCACGGGAGGCAGATACGCAGTATTTT

V: TRBV4-2
J: TRBJ1-4
size: -
D: TRBD1
CDR3: CASSLRDRNEKLFF
DNA: TGTGCCAGCAGCCTCCGGGACAGAAATGAAAAACTGTTTTTT

V: TRBV5-8
J: TRBJ1-5
size: once
D: -
CDR3: CASSLIRVLSNQPQHF
DNA: TGTGCCAGCAGCTTGATCAGGGTTTTGAGCAATCAGCCCCAGCATTTT

V: TRBV6-4
J: TRBJ1-5
size: few
D: -
CDR3: CASSDGQTNQPQHF
DNA: TGTGCCAGCAGTGACGGGCAGACCAATCAGCCCCAGCATTTT

V: TRBV29-1
J: TRBJ1-4
size: -
D: -
CDR3: CSVWVPNNEKLFF
DNA: TGCAGCGTTTGGGTCCCAAATAATGAAAAACTGTTTTTT

V: TRBV5-4
J: TRBJ2-2
size: -
D: TRBD1
CDR3: CASSDTGVTGELFF
DNA: TGTGCCAGCAGCGATACAGGGGTCACCGGGGAGCTGTTTTTT

V: TRBV5-4
J: TRBJ2-1
size: few
D: -
CDR3: CAGGGQGYNEQFF
DNA: TGTGCGGGGGGAGGCCAAGGGTACAATGAGCAGTTCTTC

V: TRBV20-1
J: TRBJ2-2
size: -
D: -
CDR3: CSATRTGELFF
DNA: TGCAGTGCTACCCGCACCGGGGAGCTGTTTTTT

V: TRBV19
J: TRBJ1-4
size: -
D: -
CDR3: CASSRVVNEKLFF
DNA: TGTGCCAGTTCCCGGGTCGTTAATGAAAAACTGTTTTTT

V: TRBV9
J: TRBJ2-2
size: -
D: -
CDR3: CASSVDGAGDTGELFF
DNA: TGTGCCAGCAGCGTAGATGGAGCAGGGGACACCGGGGAGCTGTTTTTT

V: TRBV11-2
J: TRBJ2-5
size: -
D: TRBD1
CDR3: CASSYYRGAGQETQYF
DNA: TGTGCCAGCAGCTACTACAGGGGGGCGGGCCAAGAGACCCAGTACTTC

V: TRBV11-3
J: TRBJ2-1
size: once
D: -
CDR3: CASSLASRYNEQFF
DNA: TGTGCCAGCAGCTTAGCTTCCCGCTACAATGAGCAGTTCTTC

V: TRBV13
J: TRBJ1-3
size: -
D: TRBD1
CDR3: CASSLGQGGSGNTIYF
DNA: TGTGCCAGCAGCTTAGGCCAGGGGGGCTCTGGAAACACCATATATTTT

V: TRBV18
J: TRBJ2-5
size: -
D: -
CDR3: CASSLNRQETQYF
DNA: TGTGCCAGCTCATTAAACAGACAAGAGACCCAGTACTTC

V: TRBV6-1
J: TRBJ2-7
size: many
D: -
CDR3: CASTKGESYEQYF
DNA: TGTGCCAGCACCAAGGGGGAATCCTACGAGCAGTACTTC

V: TRBV19
J: TRBJ1-1
size: -
D: -
CDR3: CASQLNRAGGAFF
DNA: TGTGCCAGTCAACTAAACCGGGCCGGCGGCGCTTTCTTT

V: TRBV30
J: TRBJ2-3
size: -
D: -
CDR3: CAWSSLGQVYTDTQYF
DNA: TGTGCCTGGAGTTCGCTTGGGCAGGTCTACACAGATACGCAGTATTTT

V: TRBV5-4
J: TRBJ2-3
size: -
D: -
CDR3: CASSLAPGDTQYF
DNA: TGTGCCAGCAGCTTGGCACCCGGAGATACGCAGTATTTT

V: TRBV7-9
J: TRBJ1-2
size: -
D: -
CDR3: CASSPGTRYGYTF
DNA: TGTGCCAGCAGCCCGGGGACCCGATATGGCTACACCTTC

V: TRBV5-1
J: TRBJ1-5
size: -
D: -
CDR3: CASSEGTNNQPQHF
DNA: TGCGCCAGCAGTGAAGGGACAAACAATCAGCCCCAGCATTTT

V: TRBV10-3
J: TRBJ2-7
size: -
D: -
CDR3: CAISEGDRKLPYEQYF
DNA: TGTGCCATCAGTGAGGGGGACCGCAAATTACCCTACGAGCAGTACTTC

V: TRBV2
J: TRBJ1-3
size: -
D: TRBD1
CDR3: CASRVTGGTGNTIYF
DNA: TGTGCCAGCAGGGTCACAGGGGGAACTGGAAACACCATATATTTT

V: TRBV9
J: TRBJ2-1
size: many
D: TRBD2
CDR3: CASSPGLAGTEQFF
DNA: TGTGCCAGCAGCCCGGGACTAGCGGGAACGGAGCAGTTCTTC

V: TRBV9
J: TRBJ2-1
size: -
D: -
CDR3: CASSVATGTYNEQFF
DNA: TGTGCCAGCAGCGTAGCTACCGGGACCTACAATGAGCAGTTCTTC

V: TRBV5-1
J: TRBJ2-7
size: -
D: -
CDR3: CASSGPAGPDHEQYF
DNA: TGCGCCAGCAGCGGGCCCGCGGGACCGGACCACGAGCAGTACTTC

V: TRBV5-6
J: TRBJ2-1
size: -
D: TRBD1
CDR3: CASSSGTGYNEQFF
DNA: TGTGCCAGCAGCTCCGGGACAGGCTACAATGAGCAGTTCTTC

V: TRBV27
J: TRBJ2-5
size: -
D: TRBD2
CDR3: CASSSPLTLAGGPPETQYF
DNA: TGTGCCAGCAGTTCCCCCTTAACTTTAGCGGGAGGGCCACCAGAGACCCAGTACTTC

V: TRBV14
J: TRBJ2-1
size: -
D: -
CDR3: CASSSRGDRWYNEQFF
DNA: TGTGCCAGCAGCTCTCGGGGGGACAGATGGTACAATGAGCAGTTCTTC

V: TRBV7-9
J: TRBJ2-3
size: -
D: -
CDR3: CASSLMGDGTDTQYF
DNA: TGTGCCAGCAGCTTAATGGGGGATGGCACAGATACGCAGTATTTT

V: TRBV6-1
J: TRBJ1-2
size: -
D: -
CDR3: CASIPTLGQLGYTF
DNA: TGTGCCAGCATTCCGACACTGGGACAATTAGGCTACACCTTC

V: TRBV19
J: TRBJ1-2
size: -
D: -
CDR3: CASKVQAIPNYGYTF
DNA: TGTGCCAGTAAGGTTCAGGCCATACCTAACTATGGCTACACCTTC

V: TRBV18
J: TRBJ2-2
size: few
D: TRBD2
CDR3: CASSPPLAGGTGELFF
DNA: TGTGCCAGCTCACCACCACTAGCGGGAGGAACCGGGGAGCTGTTTTTT

V: TRBV28
J: TRBJ1-1
size: many
D: -
CDR3: CASSPPRQNTEAFF
DNA: TGTGCCAGCAGCCCCCCTCGACAGAACACTGAAGCTTTCTTT